This TCR beta chain was retrieved from a study of cytomegalovirus exposure and HLA in healthy donors. PCR amplification relied on 60 Vbeta primers (plus 13 Jbeta primers). TCRdb keeps only in-frame clones here, not all; method: immunoSEQ multiplex PCR. The sample comprises tens of thousands of clones, 70% to 80% of which are singletons, and roughly 1.4% rests with the top ten. This clone was seen only a few times. V gave up 2 bases and J gave up 3 bases; unmatched junction bases: 4. The CDR3 has 15 amino acids. From germline, CDR1 is MNHNS and CDR2 SASEGT. The clonotype originates from a female donor in good health and CMV-seronegative. The chain carries TRBV6-1 and TRBJ1-5; TRBD1 agrees at 7 bases. Sequenced sample: PBMCs. The CDR3 loop is CASSEWGQPNQPQHF. In DNA form, the CDR3 reads TGTGCCAGCAGTGAATGGGGACAGCCCAATCAGCCCCAGCATTTT.